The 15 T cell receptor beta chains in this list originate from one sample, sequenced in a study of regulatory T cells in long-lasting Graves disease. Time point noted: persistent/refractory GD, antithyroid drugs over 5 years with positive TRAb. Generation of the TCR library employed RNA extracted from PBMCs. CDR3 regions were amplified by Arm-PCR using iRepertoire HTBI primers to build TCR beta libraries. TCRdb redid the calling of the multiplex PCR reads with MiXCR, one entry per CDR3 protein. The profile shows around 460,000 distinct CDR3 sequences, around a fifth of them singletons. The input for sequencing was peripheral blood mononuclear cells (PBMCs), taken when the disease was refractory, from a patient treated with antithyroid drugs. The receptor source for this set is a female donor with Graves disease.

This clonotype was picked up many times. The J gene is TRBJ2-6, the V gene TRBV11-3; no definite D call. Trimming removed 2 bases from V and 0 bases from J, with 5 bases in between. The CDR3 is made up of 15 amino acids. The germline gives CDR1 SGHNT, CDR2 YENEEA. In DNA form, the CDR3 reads TGTGCCAGCAGCTTATTCGGCTCTGGGGCCAACGTCCTGACTTTC. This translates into CASSLFGSGANVLTF. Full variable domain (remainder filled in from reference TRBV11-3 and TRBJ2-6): EAGVVQSPRYKIIEKKQPVAFWCNPISGHNTLYWYLQNLGQGPELLIRYENEEAVDDSQLPKDRFSAERLKGVDSTLKIQPAELGDSAVYLCASSLFGSGANVLTFGAGSRLTVL.

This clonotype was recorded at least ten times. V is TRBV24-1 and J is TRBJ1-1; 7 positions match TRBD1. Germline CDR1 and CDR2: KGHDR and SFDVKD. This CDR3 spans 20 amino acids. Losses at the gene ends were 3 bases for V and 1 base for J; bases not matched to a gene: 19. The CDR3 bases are TGTGCCACCAGTGATATGGGACAGCGAGGGGTAAATCTGCCGAACACTGAAGCTTTCTTT. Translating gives CATSDMGQRGVNLPNTEAFF.

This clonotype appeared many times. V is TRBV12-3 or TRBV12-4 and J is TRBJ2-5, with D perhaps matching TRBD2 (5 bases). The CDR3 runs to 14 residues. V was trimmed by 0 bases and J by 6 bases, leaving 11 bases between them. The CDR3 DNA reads TGTGCCAGCAGTTTAGCGCTAGCTACGAAGACCCAGTACTTC. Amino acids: CASSLALATKTQYF.

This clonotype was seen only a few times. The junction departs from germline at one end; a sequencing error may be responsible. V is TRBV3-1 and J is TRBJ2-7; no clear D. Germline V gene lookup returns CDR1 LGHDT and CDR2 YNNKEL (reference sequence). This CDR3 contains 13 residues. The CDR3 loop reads CASSPSDPYEPYF. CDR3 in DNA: TGTGCCAGCAGCCCATCGGACCCCTACGAGCCGTACTTC.

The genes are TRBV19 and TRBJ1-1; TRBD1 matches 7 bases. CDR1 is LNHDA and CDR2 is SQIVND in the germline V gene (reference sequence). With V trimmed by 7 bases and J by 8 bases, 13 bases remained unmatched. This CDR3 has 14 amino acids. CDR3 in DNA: TGTGCCAGTATTCCGGGACAGCCGGTAGGAGAAGCTTTCTTT. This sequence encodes CASIPGQPVGEAFF.

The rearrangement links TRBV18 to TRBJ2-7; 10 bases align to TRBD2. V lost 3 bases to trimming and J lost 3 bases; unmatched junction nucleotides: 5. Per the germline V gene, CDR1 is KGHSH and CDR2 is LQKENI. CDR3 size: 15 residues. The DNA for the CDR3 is TGTGCCAGCTCACCTGGACTAGCGGATAACTACGAGCAGTACTTC. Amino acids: CASSPGLADNYEQYF.

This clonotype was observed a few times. This CDR3 reads CASSLDASGNTIYF. The DNA of the CDR3 is TGTGCCAGCAGCTTAGATGCCTCTGGAAACACCATATATTTT. The genes are TRBV7-2 and TRBJ1-3; D is unclear. Germline lookup yields CDR1 SGHTA and CDR2 FQGNSA. The ends were cut back, 1 base at V and 0 bases at J, with 4 bases in the middle. CDR3 length: 14 amino acids.

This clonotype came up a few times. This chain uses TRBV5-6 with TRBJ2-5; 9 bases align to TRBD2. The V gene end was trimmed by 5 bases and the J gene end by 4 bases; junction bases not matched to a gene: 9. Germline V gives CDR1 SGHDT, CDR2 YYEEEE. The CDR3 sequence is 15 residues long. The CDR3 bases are TGTGCCAGCAGTATCGGCGGGGGGGCCGTAGAGACCCAGTACTTC. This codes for CASSIGGGAVETQYF.

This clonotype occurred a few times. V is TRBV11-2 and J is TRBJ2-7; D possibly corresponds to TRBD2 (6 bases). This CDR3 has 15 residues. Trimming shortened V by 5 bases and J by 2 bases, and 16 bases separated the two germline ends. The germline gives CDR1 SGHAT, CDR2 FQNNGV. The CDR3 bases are TGTGCCAGCAGCCTCGGAGGGACGGACCCCTACGAGCAGTACTTC. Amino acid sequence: CASSLGGTDPYEQYF.

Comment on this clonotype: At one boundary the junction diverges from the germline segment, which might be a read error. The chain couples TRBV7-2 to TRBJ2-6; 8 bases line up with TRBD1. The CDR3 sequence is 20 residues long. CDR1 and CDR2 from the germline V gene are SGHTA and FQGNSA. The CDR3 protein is CASSSGVLGTGYSGANVLSF. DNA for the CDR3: TGTGCCAGCAGCTCAGGGGTCTTGGGGACAGGCTACTCTGGGGCCAACGTCCTGTCTTTC.

The CDR3 here is CASSQAANNQPQHF. The DNA of the CDR3 is TGTGCCAGCAGCCAGGCAGCAAACAATCAGCCCCAGCATTTT. The J gene is TRBJ1-5, the V gene TRBV4-2; D ambiguous. The CDR3 extends over 14 amino acids. Per the germline V gene, CDR1 is LGHNA and CDR2 is YNFKEQ. V shed 3 bases and J shed 3 bases, with 9 bases lying between them.

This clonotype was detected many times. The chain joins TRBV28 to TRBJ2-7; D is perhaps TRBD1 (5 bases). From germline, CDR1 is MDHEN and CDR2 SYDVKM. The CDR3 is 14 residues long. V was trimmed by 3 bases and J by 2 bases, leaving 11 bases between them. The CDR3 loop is CASSLRSGPYEQYF. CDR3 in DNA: TGTGCCAGCAGTTTGAGGTCAGGGCCCTACGAGCAGTACTTC. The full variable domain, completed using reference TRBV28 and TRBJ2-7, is DVKVTQSSRYLVKRTGEKVFLECVQDMDHENMFWYRQDPGLGLRLIYFSYDVKMKEKGDIPEGYSVSREKKERFSLILESASTNQTSMYLCASSLRSGPYEQYFGPGTRLTVT.

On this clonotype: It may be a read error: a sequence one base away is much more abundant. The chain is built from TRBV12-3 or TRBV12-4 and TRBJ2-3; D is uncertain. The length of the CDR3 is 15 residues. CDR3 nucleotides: TGTGCCGGCAGTTTCGGCCTGGCGGGCACAGATACGCAGTATTTT. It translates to CAGSFGLAGTDTQYF.

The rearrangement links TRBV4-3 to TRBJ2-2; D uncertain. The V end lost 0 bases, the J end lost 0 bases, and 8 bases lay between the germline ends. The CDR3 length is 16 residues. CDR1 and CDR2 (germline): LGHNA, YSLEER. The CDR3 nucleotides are TGCGCCAGCAGCCAAGACTTATCCCCGAACACCGGGGAGCTGTTTTTT. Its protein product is CASSQDLSPNTGELFF.

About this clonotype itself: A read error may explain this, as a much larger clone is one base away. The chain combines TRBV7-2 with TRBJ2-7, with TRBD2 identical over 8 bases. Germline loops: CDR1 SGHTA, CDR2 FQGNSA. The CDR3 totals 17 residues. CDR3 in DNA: TGTGTCAGCAGCTTATGGGGGACTAGTAAGGGTGGAGGCGAGCAGTACTTC. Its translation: CVSSLWGTSKGGGEQYF. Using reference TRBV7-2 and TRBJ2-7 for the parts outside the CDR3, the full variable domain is GAGVSQSPSNKVTEKGKDVELRCDPISGHTALYWYRQSLGQGLEFLIYFQGNSAPDKSGLPSDRFSAERTGGSVSTLTIQRTQQEDSAVYLCVSSLWGTSKGGGEQYFGPGTRLTVT.